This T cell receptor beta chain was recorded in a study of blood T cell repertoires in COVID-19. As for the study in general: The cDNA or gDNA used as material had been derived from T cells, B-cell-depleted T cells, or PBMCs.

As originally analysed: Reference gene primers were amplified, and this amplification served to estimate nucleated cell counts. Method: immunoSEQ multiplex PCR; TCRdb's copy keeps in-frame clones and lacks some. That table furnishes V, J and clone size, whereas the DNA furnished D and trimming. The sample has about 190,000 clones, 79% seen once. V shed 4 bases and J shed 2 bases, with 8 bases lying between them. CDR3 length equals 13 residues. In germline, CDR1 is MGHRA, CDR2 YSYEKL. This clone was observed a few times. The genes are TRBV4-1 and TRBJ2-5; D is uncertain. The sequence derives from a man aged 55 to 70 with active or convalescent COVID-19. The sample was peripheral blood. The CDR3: CASSPNRQETQYF. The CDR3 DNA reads TGCGCCAGCAGCCCCAACCGGCAAGAGACCCAGTACTTC.